The entry below describes one T cell receptor beta chain. V lost 5 bases, J lost 7 bases, and 18 bases lay in between. The CDR3 totals 14 residues. The germline V gene has CDR1 MNHEY and CDR2 SVGAGI. The data originate from a study of blood T cell repertoires in COVID-19. Looking at the study overall: From the United States, Italy and Spain came samples of acute and convalescent COVID-19. T cells, B-cell-depleted T cells, or PBMCs supplied cDNA or gDNA.

Assay: immunoSEQ multiplex PCR; the TCRdb copy retains only in-frame clones and omits some. Here the sample spans 350,000 to 450,000 clones, about nine tenths being singletons. The sample taken for sequencing was PBMCs or T cells enriched from blood (not recorded which). The receptor's source is a woman in her thirties or forties who had been exposed to COVID-19. This chain uses TRBV6-5 with TRBJ2-7; possible D gene TRBD2, 5 bases. CDR3 sequence reads: CASSTPYRRGEQYF. As DNA, the CDR3 is TGTGCCAGCAGTACCCCCTATAGGCGAGGGGAGCAGTACTTC.